The 2 T cell receptor beta chains given below trace back to one sample, sequenced in a study of shared clonotypes between healthy human individuals. The table came from immunoSEQ multiplex PCR; TCRdb's copy has only in-frame clones and leaves some out. The sample yields about 2.4 million clones, 93% seen once. Sequenced material: naive CD4+ T cells from PBMCs. Described subset: CD45RA+ positively selected. These TCRs come from a man younger than 35 in good health. Some clones in this sample may be carry-over from other donors' samples.

Here the CDR3 DNA reads TGTGCCAGCAGTAACTTGGACAGCAGAAACACCGGGGAGCTGTTTTTT. It translates to CASSNLDSRNTGELFF. J is TRBJ2-2 and V is TRBV7-6, with a weak D call TRBD1 (6 bases). This CDR3 contains 16 residues. Per the germline V gene, CDR1 is SGHVS and CDR2 is FNYEAQ. The V and J ends lost 6 bases and 2 bases respectively, with 16 bases between them.

V usage is TRBV5-1 and J usage is TRBJ1-1, with a weak D call TRBD1 (5 bases). Trimming left V 7 bases short and J 0 bases short, with 10 bases between. This CDR3 comprises 13 residues. CDR1 SGHRS and CDR2 YFSETQ come from the germline V gene. CDR3 sequence reads: CASAPTVNTEAFF. In nucleotides, the CDR3 is TGCGCCAGCGCCCCGACAGTGAACACTGAAGCTTTCTTT. The entire variable domain, with the rest obtained from reference TRBV5-1 and TRBJ1-1, is as follows: KAGVTQTPRYLIKTRGQQVTLSCSPISGHRSVSWYQQTPGQGLQFLFEYFSETQRNKGNFPGRFSGRQFSNSRSEMNVSTLELGDSALYLCASAPTVNTEAFFGQGTRLTVV.